One and the same sample provided the 25 T cell receptor beta chains below, sequenced in a study of tumor-infiltrating lymphocytes in primary liver carcinoma. RNA was extracted from whole blood without cell sorting, alongside germline DNA. Using a constant-region primer together with ProtoScript II reverse transcriptase, TCR beta cDNA was made from 500 to 650 ng of total RNA. Three nested multiplex PCR rounds of slightly modified ARM-PCR generated TCR beta libraries. The first two PCR rounds used TRBV1-TRBV30 primers with a Cbeta primer, about 9 cycles each. Via MiXCR, TCRdb re-called the multiplex PCR reads, giving one row per CDR3 protein. The table has about 320,000 distinct CDR3 sequences, 50% to 75% seen once. The sample consisted of peripheral blood. These receptors came from a woman younger than 45 with primary liver carcinoma and hepatitis B virus infection.

Many counts were recorded for this clonotype. The chain employs TRBV11-2 and TRBJ2-5; no definite D call. CDR1 SGHAT and CDR2 FQNNGV come from the germline V gene. The ends were cut back, 0 bases at V and 4 bases at J, with 12 bases in the middle. The CDR3 loop spans 15 amino acids. CDR3 sequence: CASSLEAVGGETQYF. Written as DNA, the CDR3 is TGTGCCAGCAGCTTAGAGGCAGTAGGTGGAGAGACCCAGTACTTC. The full variable domain, rest sourced from reference TRBV11-2 and TRBJ2-5, is EAGVAQSPRYKIIEKRQSVAFWCNPISGHATLYWYQQILGQGPKLLIQFQNNGVVDDSQLPKDRFSAERLKGVDSTLKIQPAKLEDSAVYLCASSLEAVGGETQYFGPGTRLLVL.

This clonotype was seen a few times. The chain uses TRBV12-3 or TRBV12-4 and TRBJ2-3; D not resolved. This CDR3 contains 14 residues. V was clipped by 8 bases and J by 6 bases, with 18 bases between them. CDR3 sequence reads: CASVRGPVGDTQYF. The CDR3 DNA reads TGTGCCAGCGTTCGAGGACCTGTTGGGGATACGCAGTATTTT.

Turning to this clonotype: This could be a read error, since a much larger clone is one nucleotide away. No conserved phenylalanine or tryptophan is present at the end of the CDR3, so a read error is the likely explanation. V and J are TRBV12-3 or TRBV12-4 and TRBJ1-1; the D is unclear. With 6 bases removed from V and 1 base from J, the gap between germline ends came to 12 bases. This CDR3 has 14 amino acids. The CDR3 DNA reads as TGTGCCAGCAGCCCTGACCGACAGAACACTGAAGCTTTCTCT. This codes for CASSPDRQNTEAFS.

This clonotype was detected once. One end of the junction does not line up with germline, which may come from a read error. CDR3 DNA sequence: TGTGCCTATCCCGGCTCTGGGGCCAGCGTCCTGACTTTC. It translates to CAYPGSGASVLTF. The chain has TRBV7-9 and TRBJ2-6, with a weak D call TRBD1 (5 bases). CDR1 and CDR2 from the germline V gene are SEHNR and FQNEAQ (reference sequence). CDR3 size: 13 residues.

Ten or more counts support this clonotype. V is TRBV7-8 and J is TRBJ2-4, with 8 positions matching TRBD2. The CDR3 is 14 amino acids. V was clipped by 5 bases and J by 7 bases; unmatched bases: 7. CDR1 is SGHVS, CDR2 FQNEAQ, per germline. The CDR3 DNA reads as TGTGCCAGCAGCCTGAATCCGGGAGGGAACATTCAGTACTTC. Its protein product is CASSLNPGGNIQYF.

On this clonotype: Being one base from a much bigger clone, this may be a read error. This chain joins TRBV29-1 and TRBJ1-2; 9 bases agree with TRBD1. This CDR3 has 13 amino acids. Looked up from germline, CDR1 is SQVTM and CDR2 is ANQGSEA. CDR3 residues: CSVYDRGGYGSTF. The CDR3, as DNA: TGCAGCGTATATGACAGGGGGGGCTATGGCTCCACCTTC.

Turning to this clonotype: Just one base apart from a much larger clone, this may be a read error. This rearrangement joins TRBV6-1 to TRBJ2-5; no clear D gene. Germline V gene data show CDR1 as MNHNS and CDR2 as SASEGT. This CDR3 has 16 amino acids. The ends were cut back, 5 bases at V and 2 bases at J, with 18 bases in the middle. As DNA, the CDR3 is TGTGCCAGCAGTAGGGCGAAACGTCCCCAGCAAGAGACCCAGTACTTC. Amino acids: CASSRAKRPQQETQYF.

Regarding this clonotype: The missing conserved phenylalanine or tryptophan at the end of this CDR3 makes a read error likely. The chain employs TRBV6-6 and TRBJ2-2; D is uncertain. The CDR3 has 15 amino acids. Germline values: CDR1 MNHNY, CDR2 SVGAGI (reference sequence). The V end lost 2 bases, the J end lost 0 bases, and 7 bases lay between the germline ends. CDR3: CASSYGPSNTGELFL. The DNA of the CDR3 is TGTGCCAGCAGTTACGGTCCCTCGAACACCGGGGAGCTGTTTCTT.

In this sample, this clonotype turned up once. The conserved final phenylalanine or tryptophan is absent from the CDR3, which likely points to a read error. It is unclear where the CDR3 begins or ends on the DNA, so no DNA is shown, and the CDR3 is as TCRdb lists it. The chain has TRBV29-1 and TRBJ1-2. The CDR3 is 12 amino acids in total, end residues counted. Per the germline V gene, CDR1 is SQVTM and CDR2 is ANQGSEA. The CDR3 spells CSVSWTAGTSTL.

A few counts support this clonotype. A much larger clone lies one base from this, so it may be a read error. The J gene is TRBJ1-5, the V gene TRBV11-2; D unresolved. The CDR3 has 13 residues. Trimming cost V 5 bases and J 6 bases, with 11 bases left between them. CDR1 and CDR2 from the germline V gene are SGHAT and FQNNGV. The DNA of the CDR3 is TGTGCCAGCAGCCCCGATCACAGTCAGCCCCAGCATTTT. Amino acid sequence: CASSPDHSQPQHF.

In regard to this clonotype: Given the absence of the conserved phenylalanine or tryptophan at the CDR3 end, a read error is likely. The chain recombines TRBV5-4 with TRBJ1-1, with no clear D. The length of the CDR3 is 15 residues. Looked up from germline, CDR1 is SGHNT and CDR2 is YYREEE (reference sequence). V was trimmed by 2 bases and J by 0 bases, leaving 11 bases between them. The chain's CDR3 is CASSLADEVNTEAFS. As DNA, the CDR3 is TGTGCCAGCAGCTTAGCGGACGAAGTGAACACTGAAGCTTTCTCT.

On this clonotype itself: A read error is possible here, since a much larger clone lies one base away. The rearrangement links TRBV12-5 to TRBJ2-3; no reliable D call. This CDR3 is built from 16 residues. Germline values: CDR1 LGHNT, CDR2 FRNRAP. The V end lost 1 base, the J end lost 2 bases, and 13 bases lay between the germline ends. CDR3 nucleotide sequence: TGTGCTAGTGGTTTGGCCCCGGACGGCAACACAGATACGCAGTATTTT. Its translation: CASGLAPDGNTDTQYF.

With regard to this clonotype: A read error may account for a junction end that differs from germline. The J gene is TRBJ2-5, the V gene TRBV6-2 or TRBV6-3, with no clear D. CDR1 is MNHEY, CDR2 SVGEGT, per germline. This CDR3 spans 14 amino acids. The CDR3 sequence: CTSSYSMGQETQYF. CDR3 in DNA: TGTACCAGCAGTTACTCGATGGGCCAAGAGACCCAATACTTC.

The chain recombines TRBV5-5 with TRBJ2-7, with D perhaps TRBD2 (5 bases). Germline CDR1 is SGHKS and CDR2 is YYEKEE (reference sequence). The length of the CDR3 is 15 residues. V dropped 6 bases and J dropped 10 bases, with 26 bases sitting between them. CDR3 loop: CASKISPRGDYVQYF. The CDR3 bases are TGTGCCAGCAAAATTTCCCCCCGGGGAGACTACGTTCAGTACTTC. Full variable domain (outside the CDR3, taken from reference TRBV5-5 and TRBJ2-7): DAGVTQSPTHLIKTRGQQVTLRCSPISGHKSVSWYQQVLGQGPQFIFQYYEKEERGRGNFPDRFSARQFPNYSSELNVNALLLGDSALYLCASKISPRGDYVQYFGPGTRLTVT.

The sample holds one count of this clonotype. This sequence may be a read error, since a much larger clone differs from it by one base. The chain links TRBV6-5 to TRBJ2-5; 12 bases map to TRBD1. Germline values: CDR1 MNHEY, CDR2 SVGAGI. This CDR3 spans 15 amino acids. Trimming took 0 bases from V and 7 from J; bases not matched to a gene: 3. CDR3 DNA sequence: TGTGCCAGCAGTTACTCGGGGACAGGGGGCGGGACCCAGTACTTC. This gives the protein CASSYSGTGGGTQYF.

The gene calls are TRBV7-9 and TRBJ1-6; no clear D gene. Germline loops: CDR1 SEHNR, CDR2 FQNEAQ (reference sequence). This CDR3 is 13 amino acids long. V gave up 2 bases and J gave up 10 bases, with 9 bases separating them. The CDR3 sequence: CASSLLAGSPLHF. The CDR3 bases are TGTGCCAGCAGCTTACTAGCTGGCTCACCCCTCCACTTT.

This clonotype was detected ten times or more. The rearrangement links TRBV12-3 or TRBV12-4 to TRBJ2-5, with a weak D call TRBD1 (5 bases). V shed 6 bases and J shed 1 base, with 15 bases lying between them. The CDR3 extends over 15 amino acids. CDR3 in amino acids: CASSQSGNLQETQYF. The CDR3 DNA is TGTGCCAGCAGCCAATCAGGGAACCTCCAAGAGACCCAGTACTTC.

This clonotype was recorded once. This may be a read error: a much more frequent sequence differs by one nucleotide. The V call is TRBV6-1, the J call TRBJ2-5, with D maybe TRBD1 (5 bases). The CDR3 sequence is 15 residues long. The germline CDR1 and CDR2 sequences are MNHNS and SASEGT. The CDR3 DNA reads as TGTGCCAGCAGTGCCAACAGGCAGGAGAAAGAGATCCAGTACTTC. Translating it yields CASSANRQEKEIQYF.

This clonotype was seen ten or more times. The genes are TRBV6-1 and TRBJ1-1; D not certain. Germline CDR1 is MNHNS and CDR2 is SASEGT. This CDR3 spans 11 amino acids. Trimming took off 5 bases at V and 9 bases at J, with 10 bases between the two ends. The CDR3: CASSKGLKAFF. CDR3 coding DNA: TGTGCCAGCAGTAAAGGACTAAAAGCTTTCTTT.

This clonotype has just one count. With a much larger clone just one base away, this may be a read error. The CDR3 DNA is TGTGCCAGCAGATACGGGGGCGATCGACCCCAGCATTTT. Amino acid sequence: CASRYGGDRPQHF. The rearrangement joins TRBV6-2 or TRBV6-3 to TRBJ1-5, with a possible D match to TRBD1 (6 bases). The CDR3 loop spans 13 amino acids. Germline V lookup: CDR1 MNHEY, CDR2 SVGEGT. Deletions cut 6 bases from V and 10 bases from J, with 16 bases between.

With regard to this clonotype: The junction does not match germline at one end; this may be a read error. The rearrangement links TRBV5-6 to TRBJ1-2; TRBD1 might be the D (6 bases). Germline V gene data show CDR1 as SGHDT and CDR2 as YYEEEE. This CDR3 is built from 14 residues. The CDR3, as DNA: TGTGCCAGCGGCTTGGGGGGCATACCCTATGGCTACACCTTC. Its protein product is CASGLGGIPYGYTF.

In the case of this clonotype: This may be a read error: a much more frequent sequence differs by one nucleotide. The V gene is TRBV7-9, the J gene TRBJ2-7; 8 nucleotides match TRBD2. The CDR3 is 14 residues long. Germline assignment: CDR1 SEHNR and CDR2 FQNEAQ (reference sequence). The CDR3 region has the DNA TGTGTCAGCAGCCCCCCGGGGGGGGCGGGCGAGCAGTACTTC. Translating it yields CVSSPPGGAGEQYF.

The rearrangement joins TRBV7-9 to TRBJ1-2, with D perhaps matching TRBD1 (6 bases). With 5 bases removed from V and 8 bases from J, the gap between germline ends came to 15 bases. The CDR3 totals 13 residues. The germline gives CDR1 SEHNR, CDR2 FQNEAQ (reference sequence). CDR3 nucleotide sequence: TGTGCCAGCAGCCGCGTCGGGGGGCGAGGCTACACCTTC. Amino acids: CASSRVGGRGYTF.

Details on this clonotype: Since a much larger clone is just one base distant, this may be a read error. This sequence joins TRBV6-1 and TRBJ1-5; no firm D call. This CDR3 has 15 amino acids. Germline V gives CDR1 MNHNS, CDR2 SASEGT. The CDR3 DNA follows: TGTGCCGGCAGTGAGTATGCGCATGGAGGTCAGCCCCAGCATTTT. This translates into CAGSEYAHGGQPQHF.

Regarding this clonotype: Given a much more abundant clone one base away, this may be a read error. The chain is built from TRBV6-2 or TRBV6-3 and TRBJ2-7, with 7 bases that match TRBD2. Germline lookup yields CDR1 MNHEY and CDR2 SVGEGT. The CDR3 has 11 residues. The CDR3 is CPSGTGYEQYF. CDR3 in DNA: TGTCCCAGCGGGACTGGCTACGAGCAGTACTTC.